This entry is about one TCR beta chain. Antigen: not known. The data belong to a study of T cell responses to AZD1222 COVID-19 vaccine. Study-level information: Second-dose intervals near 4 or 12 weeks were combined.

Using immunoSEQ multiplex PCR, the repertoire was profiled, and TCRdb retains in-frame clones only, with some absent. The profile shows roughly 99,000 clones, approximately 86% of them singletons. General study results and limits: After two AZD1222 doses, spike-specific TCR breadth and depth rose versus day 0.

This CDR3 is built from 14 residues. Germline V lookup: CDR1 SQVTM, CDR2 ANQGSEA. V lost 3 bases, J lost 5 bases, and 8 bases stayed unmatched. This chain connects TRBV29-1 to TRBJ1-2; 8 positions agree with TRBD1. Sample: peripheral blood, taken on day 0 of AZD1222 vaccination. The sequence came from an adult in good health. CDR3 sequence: CSVDGTGDSYGYTF. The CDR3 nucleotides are TGCAGCGTTGACGGGACAGGCGACTCTTATGGCTACACCTTC.